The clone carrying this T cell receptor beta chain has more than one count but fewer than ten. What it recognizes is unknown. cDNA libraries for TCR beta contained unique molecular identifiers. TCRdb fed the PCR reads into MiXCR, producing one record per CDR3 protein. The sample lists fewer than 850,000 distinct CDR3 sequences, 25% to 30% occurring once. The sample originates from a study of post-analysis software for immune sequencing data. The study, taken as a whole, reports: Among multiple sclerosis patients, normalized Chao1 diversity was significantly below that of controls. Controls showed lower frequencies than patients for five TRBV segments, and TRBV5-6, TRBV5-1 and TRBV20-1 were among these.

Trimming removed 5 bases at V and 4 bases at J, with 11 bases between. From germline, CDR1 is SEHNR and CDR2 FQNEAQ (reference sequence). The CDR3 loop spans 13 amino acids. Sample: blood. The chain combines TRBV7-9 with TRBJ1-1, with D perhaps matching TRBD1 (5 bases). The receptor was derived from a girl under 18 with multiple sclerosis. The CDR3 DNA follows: TGTGCCAGCAGCCGCGGGGGGGGCACTGAAGCTTTCTTT. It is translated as CASSRGGGTEAFF.